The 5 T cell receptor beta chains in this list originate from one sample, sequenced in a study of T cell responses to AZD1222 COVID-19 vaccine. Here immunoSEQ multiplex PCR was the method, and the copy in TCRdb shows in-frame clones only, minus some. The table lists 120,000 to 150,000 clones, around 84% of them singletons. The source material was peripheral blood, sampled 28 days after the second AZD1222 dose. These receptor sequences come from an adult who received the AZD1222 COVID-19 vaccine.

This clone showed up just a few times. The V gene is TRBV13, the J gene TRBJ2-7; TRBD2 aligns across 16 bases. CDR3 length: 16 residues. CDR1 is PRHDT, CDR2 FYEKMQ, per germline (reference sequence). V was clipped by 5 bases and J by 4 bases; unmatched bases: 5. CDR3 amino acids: CASSLGLAGGSYEQYF. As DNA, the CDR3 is TGTGCCAGCAGCCTGGGACTAGCGGGAGGGTCGTACGAGCAGTACTTC.

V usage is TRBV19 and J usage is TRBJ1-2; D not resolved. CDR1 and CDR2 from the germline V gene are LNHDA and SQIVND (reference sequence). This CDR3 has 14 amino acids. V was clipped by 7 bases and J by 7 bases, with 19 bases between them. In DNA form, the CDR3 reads TGTGCCAGTACCCGGACCGACAAGGGAATTGGCTACACCTTC. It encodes CASTRTDKGIGYTF.

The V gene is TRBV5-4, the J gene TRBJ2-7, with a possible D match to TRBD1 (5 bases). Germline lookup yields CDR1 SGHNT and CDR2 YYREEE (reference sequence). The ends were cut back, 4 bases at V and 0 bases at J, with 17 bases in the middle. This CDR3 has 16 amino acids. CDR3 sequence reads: CASSPRPQETSYEQYF. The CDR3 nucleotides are TGTGCCAGCAGCCCACGCCCACAGGAAACCTCCTACGAGCAGTACTTC.

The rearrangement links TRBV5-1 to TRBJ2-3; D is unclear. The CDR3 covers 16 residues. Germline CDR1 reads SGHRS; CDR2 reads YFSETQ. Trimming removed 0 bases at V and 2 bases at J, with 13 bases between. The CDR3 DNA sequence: TGCGCCAGCAGCTTGGCCGTTCATAGTAACACAGATACGCAGTATTTT. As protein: CASSLAVHSNTDTQYF. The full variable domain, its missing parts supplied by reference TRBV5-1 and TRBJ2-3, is KAGVTQTPRYLIKTRGQQVTLSCSPISGHRSVSWYQQTPGQGLQFLFEYFSETQRNKGNFPGRFSGRQFSNSRSEMNVSTLELGDSALYLCASSLAVHSNTDTQYFGPGTRLTVL.

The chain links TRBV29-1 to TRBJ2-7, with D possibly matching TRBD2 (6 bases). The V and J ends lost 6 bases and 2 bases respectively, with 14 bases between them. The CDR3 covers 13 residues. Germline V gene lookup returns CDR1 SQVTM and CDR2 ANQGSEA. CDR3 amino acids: CSVVREEAYEQYF. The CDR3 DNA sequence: TGCAGCGTCGTCAGGGAGGAAGCCTACGAGCAGTACTTC.